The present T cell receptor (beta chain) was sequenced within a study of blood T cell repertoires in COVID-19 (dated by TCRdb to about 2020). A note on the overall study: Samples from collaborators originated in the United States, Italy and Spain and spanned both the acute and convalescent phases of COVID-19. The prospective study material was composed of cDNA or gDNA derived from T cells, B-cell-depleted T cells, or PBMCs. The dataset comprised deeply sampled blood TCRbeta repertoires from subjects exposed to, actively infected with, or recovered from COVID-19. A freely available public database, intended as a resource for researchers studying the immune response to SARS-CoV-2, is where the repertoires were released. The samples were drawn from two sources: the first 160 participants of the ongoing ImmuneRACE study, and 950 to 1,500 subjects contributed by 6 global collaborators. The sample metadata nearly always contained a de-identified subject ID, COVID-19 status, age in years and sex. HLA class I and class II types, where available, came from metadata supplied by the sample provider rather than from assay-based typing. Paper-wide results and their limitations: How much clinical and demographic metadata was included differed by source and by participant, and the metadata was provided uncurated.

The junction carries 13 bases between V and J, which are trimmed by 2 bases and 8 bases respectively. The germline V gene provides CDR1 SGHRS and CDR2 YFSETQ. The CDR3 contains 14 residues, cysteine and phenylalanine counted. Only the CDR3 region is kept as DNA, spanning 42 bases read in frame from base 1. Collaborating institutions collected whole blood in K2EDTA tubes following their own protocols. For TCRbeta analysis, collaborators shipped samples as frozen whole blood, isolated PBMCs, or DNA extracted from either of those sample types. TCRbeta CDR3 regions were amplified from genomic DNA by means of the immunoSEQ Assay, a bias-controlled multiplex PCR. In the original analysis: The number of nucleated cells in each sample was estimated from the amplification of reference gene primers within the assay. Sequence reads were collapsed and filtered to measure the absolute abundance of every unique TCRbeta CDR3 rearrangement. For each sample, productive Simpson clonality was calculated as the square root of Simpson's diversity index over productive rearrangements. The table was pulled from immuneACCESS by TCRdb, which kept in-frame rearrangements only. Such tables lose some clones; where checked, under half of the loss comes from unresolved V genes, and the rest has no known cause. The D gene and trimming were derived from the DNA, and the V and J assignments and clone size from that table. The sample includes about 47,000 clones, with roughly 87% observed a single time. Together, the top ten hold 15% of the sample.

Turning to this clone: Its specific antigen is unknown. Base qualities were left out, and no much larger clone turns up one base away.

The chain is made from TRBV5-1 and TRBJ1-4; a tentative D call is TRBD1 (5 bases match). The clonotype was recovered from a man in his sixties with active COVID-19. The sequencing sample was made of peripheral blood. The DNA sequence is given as TGCGCCAGCAGCTTCGGCAGGGAAGGAGAAAAACTGTTTTTT. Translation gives CASSFGREGEKLFF.